The 8 T cell receptor beta chains below come from one sample, sequenced in a study of blood T cells in healthy people across ages. It was with a sample-barcoded 5' primer and a J-beta primer mix that a second PCR of about 6 to 12 cycles was run. TCRdb independently ran MiXCR on the 5' RACE reads; one entry per CDR3 protein. The repertoire holds approximately 320,000 distinct CDR3 sequences, with roughly a quarter as singletons. The sequencing input was blood. These receptors were obtained from a woman in her 70s in good health.

This clonotype was picked up many times. The rearrangement joins TRBV10-3 to TRBJ1-1; 10 bases are a match to TRBD1. CDR1 is ENHRY and CDR2 is SYGVKD in the germline V gene. V was clipped by 6 bases and J by 2 bases; unmatched bases: 9. The CDR3 runs 16 residues. CDR3 sequence: CAIRGGTGVRNTEAFF. The DNA of the CDR3 is TGTGCCATCAGGGGGGGGACAGGGGTTCGAAACACTGAAGCTTTCTTT.

This clonotype was found a few times. J is TRBJ2-5 and V is TRBV4-1; 7 bases align to TRBD1. The V and J ends lost 3 bases and 5 bases, in that order; junction bases with no gene match: 6. The CDR3 totals 14 residues. Germline loops: CDR1 MGHRA, CDR2 YSYEKL. The CDR3 region is CASSQGDSWETQYF. The DNA for the CDR3 is TGCGCCAGCAGCCAGGGGGACAGTTGGGAGACCCAGTACTTC.

CDR3 sequence reads: CASSPDQEGETQYF. Here the CDR3 DNA reads TGTGCCAGCAGCCCGGACCAAGAAGGGGAGACCCAGTACTTC. This chain uses TRBV3-1 with TRBJ2-5, with D uncertain. Germline lookup yields CDR1 LGHDT and CDR2 YNNKEL (reference sequence). CDR3 length: 14 amino acids. Trimming took off 4 bases at V and 5 bases at J, with 14 bases between the two ends.

The V call is TRBV20-1, the J call TRBJ2-5; weak D call: TRBD1 (6 bases). The V gene lost 0 bases and the J gene lost 1 base, with 9 bases spanning the gap. CDR3 length: 14 residues. The germline V gene encodes CDR1 DFQATT and CDR2 SNEGSKA (reference sequence). CDR3 in amino acids: CSARERTAQETQYF. CDR3 bases: TGCAGTGCTAGAGAAAGGACAGCCCAAGAGACCCAGTACTTC.

The chain recombines TRBV3-1 with TRBJ1-2, with D uncertain. This CDR3 contains 13 residues. Trimming cost V 4 bases and J 6 bases, with 12 bases left between them. Germline V lookup: CDR1 LGHDT, CDR2 YNNKEL (reference sequence). The CDR3 spells CASSPPGRNGYTF. The CDR3 DNA follows: TGTGCCAGCAGCCCCCCCGGTAGGAATGGCTACACCTTC.

The gene calls are TRBV20-1 and TRBJ1-2, with D perhaps matching TRBD1 (6 bases). Per germline, CDR1 DFQATT and CDR2 SNEGSKA (reference sequence). The CDR3 runs to 16 residues. The V end was cut by 2 bases, the J end by 2 bases, with 18 bases between. The CDR3 reads CSARPPLRQGNYGYTF. The CDR3 nucleotides are TGCAGTGCTAGACCCCCGCTTCGGCAGGGGAACTATGGCTACACCTTC.

The rearrangement uses TRBV28 and TRBJ2-7; a weak D match, TRBD2 (6 bases). Germline-derived CDR1 and CDR2 are MDHEN and SYDVKM. V was pared by 5 bases and J by 4 bases, with 18 bases between. CDR3 length: 15 residues. CDR3 residues: CASSPTQPGVYEQYF. The CDR3 bases are TGTGCCAGCAGTCCGACTCAGCCGGGGGTTTACGAGCAGTACTTC.

This clonotype was seen a few times. The genes are TRBV14 and TRBJ1-1, with D possibly matching TRBD1 (6 bases). V lost 2 bases and J lost 4, with 17 bases in between. Germline values: CDR1 SGHDN, CDR2 FVKESK. This CDR3 region has 16 residues. CDR3 nucleotides: TGTGCCAGCAGCCAACTTTTGACAGGAACGGGCACTGAAGCTTTCTTT. It translates to CASSQLLTGTGTEAFF.